The rows below give T cell receptor beta chains drawn from one sample of a study of Ad26.COV2.S vaccination and SARS-CoV-2 variants. Some clones are missing from TCRdb's copy, which holds only in-frame ones; the method was immunoSEQ multiplex PCR. In the table there are fewer than 300,000 clones, over 75% of which are singletons. Source: peripheral blood, taken in a trial of Ad26.COV2.S vaccine versus placebo. These receptors originate from a person between 18 and 60 years old who received the Ad26.COV2.S COVID-19 vaccine or a placebo. Both conserved end residues are part of each CDR3. The D gene is left open where the match is weak. Size is omitted from some rows. Given values are once, few, many or a class for expanded clones.

CDR3 length: 12
D gene: NA
J gene: TRBJ1-1
V gene: TRBV29-1
clone size: NA
CDR3 protein: CSVEGRGTEAFF
CDR3 DNA: TGCAGCGTTGAAGGCCGGGGCACTGAAGCTTTCTTT

CDR3 length: 16
D gene: TRBD2
J gene: TRBJ2-7
V gene: TRBV5-1
clone size: few
CDR3 protein: CASRRVMSGSSYEQYF
CDR3 DNA: TGCGCCAGCAGACGCGTAATGAGCGGGAGCTCCTACGAGCAGTACTTC

CDR3 length: 13
D gene: NA
J gene: TRBJ2-2
V gene: TRBV27
clone size: once
CDR3 protein: CASSPYITGELFF
CDR3 DNA: TGTGCCAGCAGCCCCTATATCACCGGGGAGCTGTTTTTT

CDR3 length: 16
D gene: NA
J gene: TRBJ2-2
V gene: TRBV5-4
clone size: few
CDR3 protein: CASSFPLGQNTGELFF
CDR3 DNA: TGTGCCAGCAGCTTCCCCCTGGGACAGAACACCGGGGAGCTGTTTTTT

CDR3 length: 15
D gene: NA
J gene: TRBJ1-2
V gene: TRBV5-1
clone size: NA
CDR3 protein: CASSLLGVSGRGYTF
CDR3 DNA: TGCGCCAGCAGCCTCCTAGGAGTCTCCGGTCGCGGCTACACCTTC

CDR3 length: 13
D gene: TRBD1
J gene: TRBJ2-4
V gene: TRBV12-3/TRBV12-4
clone size: NA
CDR3 protein: CASTLTGRDIQYF
CDR3 DNA: TGTGCCAGCACTTTGACAGGGAGAGACATTCAGTACTTC

CDR3 length: 13
D gene: NA
J gene: TRBJ1-2
V gene: TRBV6-6
clone size: NA
CDR3 protein: CASSYRRRGGYTF
CDR3 DNA: TGTGCCAGCAGTTACCGGAGACGTGGCGGCTACACCTTC

CDR3 length: 13
D gene: NA
J gene: TRBJ1-1
V gene: TRBV10-3
clone size: NA
CDR3 protein: CAIRATEATEAFF
CDR3 DNA: TGTGCCATCAGGGCAACAGAGGCCACTGAAGCTTTCTTT

CDR3 length: 13
D gene: NA
J gene: TRBJ2-4
V gene: TRBV6-6
clone size: NA
CDR3 protein: CASSYAREYIQYF
CDR3 DNA: TGTGCCAGCAGTTACGCCCGTGAGTACATTCAGTACTTC

CDR3 length: 14
D gene: NA
J gene: TRBJ1-6
V gene: TRBV6-5
clone size: NA
CDR3 protein: CASSYGPPNSPLHF
CDR3 DNA: TGTGCCAGCAGTTACGGTCCGCCTAATTCACCCCTCCACTTT

CDR3 length: 13
D gene: NA
J gene: TRBJ2-7
V gene: TRBV24-1
clone size: NA
CDR3 protein: CATNSRQGDEQYF
CDR3 DNA: TGTGCCACCAACAGCCGGCAGGGTGACGAGCAGTACTTC

CDR3 length: 14
D gene: NA
J gene: TRBJ1-2
V gene: TRBV7-2
clone size: NA
CDR3 protein: CASSLIGGLDGYTF
CDR3 DNA: TGTGCCAGCAGCTTAATCGGTGGGCTTGACGGCTACACCTTC

CDR3 length: 14
D gene: TRBD2
J gene: TRBJ2-1
V gene: TRBV29-1
clone size: once
CDR3 protein: CSVREGLSYNEQFF
CDR3 DNA: TGCAGCGTGCGGGAGGGCCTCTCATACAATGAGCAGTTCTTC

CDR3 length: 15
D gene: NA
J gene: TRBJ1-5
V gene: TRBV19
clone size: NA
CDR3 protein: CASSIAGYSNQPQHF
CDR3 DNA: TGTGCCAGTAGTATAGCAGGTTATAGCAATCAGCCCCAGCATTTT

CDR3 length: 14
D gene: NA
J gene: TRBJ1-1
V gene: TRBV6-5
clone size: NA
CDR3 protein: CASSYSEGSTEAFF
CDR3 DNA: TGTGCCAGCAGTTACTCGGAAGGGTCCACTGAAGCTTTCTTT

CDR3 length: 15
D gene: NA
J gene: TRBJ2-5
V gene: TRBV7-2
clone size: NA
CDR3 protein: CASSLGGGPKETQYF
CDR3 DNA: TGTGCCAGCAGCTTAGGAGGGGGTCCAAAAGAGACCCAGTACTTC

CDR3 length: 11
D gene: NA
J gene: TRBJ1-3
V gene: TRBV6-5
clone size: NA
CDR3 protein: CASVSGNTIYF
CDR3 DNA: TGTGCCAGCGTATCCGGAAACACCATATATTTT

CDR3 length: 11
D gene: NA
J gene: TRBJ2-3
V gene: TRBV27
clone size: NA
CDR3 protein: CASSSDRTQYF
CDR3 DNA: TGTGCCAGCAGTTCCGACAGGACGCAGTATTTT

CDR3 length: 13
D gene: NA
J gene: TRBJ1-1
V gene: TRBV5-1
clone size: once
CDR3 protein: CASSSRQDTEAFF
CDR3 DNA: TGCGCCAGCAGCTCTCGACAGGACACTGAAGCTTTCTTT

CDR3 length: 17
D gene: TRBD1
J gene: TRBJ1-1
V gene: TRBV18
clone size: NA
CDR3 protein: CASSPPTGGLMNTEAFF
CDR3 DNA: TGTGCCAGCTCACCACCAACAGGGGGCCTGATGAACACTGAAGCTTTCTTT

CDR3 length: 13
D gene: NA
J gene: TRBJ1-2
V gene: TRBV6-5
clone size: NA
CDR3 protein: CASSYGSWRGYTF
CDR3 DNA: TGTGCCAGCAGTTACGGTTCGTGGAGGGGCTACACCTTC

CDR3 length: 11
D gene: NA
J gene: TRBJ2-1
V gene: TRBV20-1
clone size: NA
CDR3 protein: CSALRGWEQFF
CDR3 DNA: TGCAGTGCACTTAGAGGGTGGGAGCAGTTCTTC

CDR3 length: 16
D gene: TRBD1
J gene: TRBJ2-2
V gene: TRBV19
clone size: once
CDR3 protein: CASSQPGTANTGELFF
CDR3 DNA: TGTGCCAGTAGTCAACCCGGGACAGCGAACACCGGGGAGCTGTTTTTT

CDR3 length: 14
D gene: NA
J gene: TRBJ1-1
V gene: TRBV7-2
clone size: NA
CDR3 protein: CASTARLAGAEAFF
CDR3 DNA: TGTGCCAGCACCGCACGGTTGGCAGGCGCTGAAGCTTTCTTT

CDR3 length: 13
D gene: NA
J gene: TRBJ2-1
V gene: TRBV15
clone size: NA
CDR3 protein: CATSREVGQEQFF
CDR3 DNA: TGTGCCACCAGCAGAGAGGTGGGGCAGGAGCAGTTCTTC

CDR3 length: 11
D gene: NA
J gene: TRBJ1-5
V gene: TRBV29-1
clone size: NA
CDR3 protein: CSVGDNQPQHF
CDR3 DNA: TGCAGCGTTGGCGATAATCAGCCCCAGCATTTT

CDR3 length: 15
D gene: TRBD1
J gene: TRBJ1-1
V gene: TRBV4-1
clone size: NA
CDR3 protein: CASSQEDRGNTEAFF
CDR3 DNA: TGCGCCAGCAGCCAAGAGGACAGGGGGAACACTGAAGCTTTCTTT

CDR3 length: 16
D gene: NA
J gene: TRBJ1-2
V gene: TRBV4-1
clone size: NA
CDR3 protein: CASSQGGPQGGYGYTF
CDR3 DNA: TGCGCCAGCAGCCAAGGGGGGCCACAGGGAGGCTATGGCTACACCTTC

CDR3 length: 15
D gene: TRBD2
J gene: TRBJ2-1
V gene: TRBV6-5
clone size: NA
CDR3 protein: CASTRERGTYNEQFF
CDR3 DNA: TGTGCCAGCACACGGGAGCGGGGGACCTACAATGAGCAGTTCTTC

CDR3 length: 11
D gene: NA
J gene: TRBJ1-2
V gene: TRBV6-5
clone size: NA
CDR3 protein: CASSGRGGYTF
CDR3 DNA: TGTGCCAGCTCGGGGAGGGGAGGCTACACCTTC

CDR3 length: 16
D gene: TRBD2
J gene: TRBJ2-5
V gene: TRBV9
clone size: NA
CDR3 protein: CASSAEVGGNMETQYF
CDR3 DNA: TGTGCCAGCAGCGCAGAAGTCGGGGGGAACATGGAGACCCAGTACTTC

CDR3 length: 13
D gene: TRBD1
J gene: TRBJ1-2
V gene: TRBV9
clone size: NA
CDR3 protein: CASSVDRGHGYTF
CDR3 DNA: TGTGCCAGCAGCGTAGACAGGGGCCATGGCTACACCTTC

CDR3 length: 15
D gene: NA
J gene: TRBJ1-2
V gene: TRBV3-1/TRBV3-2
clone size: NA
CDR3 protein: CASSGTQGKGGGYTF
CDR3 DNA: TGTGCCAGCAGCGGGACTCAGGGAAAGGGGGGTGGCTACACCTTC

CDR3 length: 11
D gene: NA
J gene: TRBJ2-7
V gene: TRBV3-1/TRBV3-2
clone size: NA
CDR3 protein: CASSQGYEQYF
CDR3 DNA: TGTGCCAGCAGCCAAGGCTACGAGCAGTACTTC

CDR3 length: 16
D gene: NA
J gene: TRBJ1-2
V gene: TRBV3-1/TRBV3-2
clone size: NA
CDR3 protein: CASSHQGSALIHGYTF
CDR3 DNA: TGTGCCAGCAGCCATCAAGGCTCGGCTCTCATCCATGGCTACACCTTC

CDR3 length: 14
D gene: NA
J gene: TRBJ2-7
V gene: TRBV9
clone size: NA
CDR3 protein: CASSVGAGAYEQYF
CDR3 DNA: TGTGCCAGCAGCGTGGGGGCGGGAGCCTACGAGCAGTACTTC